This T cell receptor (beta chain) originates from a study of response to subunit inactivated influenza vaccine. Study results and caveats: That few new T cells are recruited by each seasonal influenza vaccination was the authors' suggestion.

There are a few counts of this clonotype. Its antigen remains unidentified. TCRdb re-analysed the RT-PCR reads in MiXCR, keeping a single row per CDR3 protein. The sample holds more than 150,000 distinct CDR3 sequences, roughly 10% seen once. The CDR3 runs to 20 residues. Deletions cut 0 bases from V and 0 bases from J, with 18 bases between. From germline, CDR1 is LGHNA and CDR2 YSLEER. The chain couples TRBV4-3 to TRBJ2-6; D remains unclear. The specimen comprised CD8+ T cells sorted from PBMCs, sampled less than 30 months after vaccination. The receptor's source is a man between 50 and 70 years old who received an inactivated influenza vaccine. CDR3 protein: CASSQESLRPISSGANVLTF. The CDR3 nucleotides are TGCGCCAGCAGCCAAGAAAGTTTAAGGCCTATATCCTCTGGGGCCAACGTCCTGACTTTC.